One and the same sample provided the 4 T cell receptor beta chains below, sequenced in a study of a mutant IDH1 vaccine in newly diagnosed glioma (dated by TCRdb to the early 2020s). These receptors have no known antigen. In the paper's terms, the time point label means: week 35, safety follow-up. Every vaccine dose consisted of 300 ug of a 20-mer mutant IDH1 peptide in Montanide, administered subcutaneously together with topical imiquimod. The library was obtained by the immunoSEQ multiplex PCR assay. TCRdb holds this immuneACCESS table with in-frame rearrangements only. Some clones are missing; in checked studies, unresolved V genes explain under half, and the rest has no known cause. In this sample the table shows tens of thousands of clones, about 88% of which occur a single time. The top ten hold more than 1.5% of the sample. The material sequenced was PBMCs, taken from a glioma patient whose treatment included an IDH1 peptide vaccine. Receptors originate from a man aged 30 to 45 with glioma.

This clone showed up just once. The chain has TRBV15 and TRBJ2-5; D possibly corresponds to TRBD1 (6 bases). CDR1 is LNHNV, CDR2 YYDKDF, per germline (reference sequence). V was pared by 2 bases and J by 5 bases, with 6 bases between. The CDR3 runs to 12 residues. CDR3: CATSRQGETQYF. The CDR3 DNA reads as TGTGCCACCAGCAGACAGGGGGAGACCCAGTACTTC.

The rearrangement uses TRBV19 and TRBJ1-4, with D possibly being TRBD1 (5 bases). The germline V gene encodes CDR1 LNHDA and CDR2 SQIVND (reference sequence). Trimming shortened V by 1 base and J by 5 bases, and 8 bases separated the two germline ends. This CDR3 contains 14 residues. The CDR3 sequence: CASSIAPGNEKLFF. CDR3 sequence (DNA): TGTGCCAGTAGTATAGCCCCAGGGAATGAAAAACTGTTTTTT.

The rearrangement links TRBV19 to TRBJ2-5, with 8 positions matching TRBD2. The CDR3 is made up of 15 amino acids. Trimming took 3 bases from V and 2 from J; bases not matched to a gene: 5. CDR1 and CDR2 from the germline V gene are LNHDA and SQIVND (reference sequence). The CDR3 nucleotides are TGTGCCAGTAGTATGTCCAGCGGGGGACAAGAGACCCAGTACTTC. Its translation: CASSMSSGGQETQYF.

This clone was recorded only once. J is TRBJ2-2 and V is TRBV9; possibly TRBD1 or TRBD2 for D (5 bases each). Germline values: CDR1 SGDLS, CDR2 YYNGEE. With 0 bases removed from V and 7 bases from J, the gap between germline ends came to 10 bases. The CDR3 totals 14 residues. In DNA, the CDR3 is TGTGCCAGCAGCGTAGCGTCAGGGAGCGGGGAGCTGTTTTTT. Amino acids: CASSVASGSGELFF.